The T cell receptor beta chain described here comes from a study of blood T cell repertoires in COVID-19. Study at large: The origin of the acute and convalescent COVID-19 samples was the United States, Italy and Spain. PBMCs, B-cell-depleted T cells, or T cells were the source of the cDNA or gDNA that made up the material.

The CDR3 consists of 15 residues. Germline CDR1 and CDR2: MDHEN and SYDVKM. Germline trimming cut 7 bases from V and 0 bases from J; bases unmatched to any gene: 4. Clinical history as reported by participants underpinned cohort assignment. Profiled with immunoSEQ multiplex PCR; TCRdb holds only in-frame clones, not every one. The repertoire consists of approximately 200,000 clones, with roughly 87% occurring once and the leading ten covering under 13%. The origin of this receptor is a man between 18 and 29 years old with acute COVID-19. The sample taken for sequencing was PBMCs or T cells enriched from blood (not recorded which). V usage is TRBV28 and J usage is TRBJ2-2; 8 positions agree with TRBD2. The CDR3 nucleotides are TGTGCCAGCACCTTTAGCGGGGCGAACACCGGGGAGCTGTTTTTT. Its translation: CASTFSGANTGELFF.